Below, one T cell receptor (beta chain) is given with its context. Original handling: Reference gene primer amplification gave estimated nucleated cell counts. Sequencing used immunoSEQ multiplex PCR; TCRdb keeps in-frame clones, though not all of them. Clonal size and the V and J genes are those of that table, whereas D and trimming came from the DNA. The table records fewer than 400,000 clones, around 83% of them present only once. CDR1 and CDR2 (germline): SGHRS, YFSETQ. V shed 0 bases and J 4 bases; nucleotides not matched to a gene: 14. The CDR3 is 19 residues long. This sample is part of a study of blood T cell repertoires in COVID-19. Study-level background: The study drew acute and convalescent COVID-19 samples from the United States, Italy and Spain. PBMCs, B-cell-depleted T cells, or T cells were the source of the cDNA or gDNA that made up the material.

The V and J genes are TRBV5-1 and TRBJ2-5; 11 positions agree with TRBD2. Input material: peripheral blood. The receptor's source is a man aged 25-45 years with active or convalescent COVID-19. The chain's CDR3 is CASSLGVRGLAVLGETQYF. CDR3 coding DNA: TGCGCCAGCAGCTTGGGTGTAAGGGGACTAGCGGTATTGGGAGAGACCCAGTACTTC.